The clone carrying this TCR beta chain has just one count. Antigen: not known. This specimen comes from a study of Ad26.COV2.S vaccination and SARS-CoV-2 variants. Overall study findings and caveats: Spike-specific TCR breadth was greater in vaccine than placebo recipients.

The V gene lost 0 bases and the J gene lost 3 bases, with 15 bases spanning the gap. Germline CDR1 and CDR2: SGHRS and YFSETQ. This CDR3 is 16 amino acids long. Sequencing was performed with immunoSEQ multiplex PCR; in TCRdb, only in-frame clones are kept and a portion is missing. The sample includes hundreds of thousands of clones, 92% of them seen just once. Documented treatment: about 20 received Ad26.COV2.S at low or high dose, single or two shots; about 5 received placebo; per-sample allocation not given. The investigators took samples on day 63 after the first vaccine or placebo injection. The specimen comprised peripheral blood, sampled in a trial of Ad26.COV2.S vaccine versus placebo. The sequence derives from a person aged 18-60 years who received the Ad26.COV2.S COVID-19 vaccine or a placebo. The chain couples TRBV5-1 to TRBJ1-2, with D possibly being TRBD1 (5 bases). CDR3 in DNA: TGCGCCAGCAGCTTGGCTCGGGGCCCCGGGTACTATGGCTACACCTTC. Encoded protein: CASSLARGPGYYGYTF.